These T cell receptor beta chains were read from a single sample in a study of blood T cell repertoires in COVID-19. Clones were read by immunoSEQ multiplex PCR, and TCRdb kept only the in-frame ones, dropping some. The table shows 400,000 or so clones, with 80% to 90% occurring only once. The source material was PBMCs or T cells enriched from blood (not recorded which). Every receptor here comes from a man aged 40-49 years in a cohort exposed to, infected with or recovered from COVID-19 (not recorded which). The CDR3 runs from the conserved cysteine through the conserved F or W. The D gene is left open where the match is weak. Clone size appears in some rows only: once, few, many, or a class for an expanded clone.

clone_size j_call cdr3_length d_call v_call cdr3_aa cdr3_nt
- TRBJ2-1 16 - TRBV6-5 CASSYSGRRGSNEQFF TGTGCCAGCAGTTACTCCGGGCGGCGGGGAAGTAATGAGCAGTTCTTC
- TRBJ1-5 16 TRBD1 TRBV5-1 CASSLVGGQHNQPQHF TGCGCCAGCAGCTTGGTCGGGGGACAGCACAATCAGCCCCAGCATTTT
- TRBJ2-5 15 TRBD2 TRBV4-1 CASSQASGRQETQYF TGCGCCAGCAGCCAAGCTAGCGGGCGACAAGAGACCCAGTACTTC
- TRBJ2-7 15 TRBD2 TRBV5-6 CASSLLAGVRDEQYF TGTGCCAGCAGCTTATTAGCGGGAGTAAGGGACGAGCAGTACTTC
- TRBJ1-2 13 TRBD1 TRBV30 CAWSPRGLDGYTF TGTGCCTGGAGTCCTAGGGGGCTGGATGGCTACACCTTC
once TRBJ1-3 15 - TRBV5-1 CASKEDNLGGNTIYF TGCGCCAGCAAAGAGGACAACCTGGGCGGAAACACCATATATTTT
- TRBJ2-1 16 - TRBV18 CASSPPNAEGHNEQFF TGTGCCAGCTCACCACCAAATGCGGAAGGCCACAATGAGCAGTTCTTC
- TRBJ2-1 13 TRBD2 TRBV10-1 CASMREGDNEQFF TGCGCCAGCATGCGGGAGGGAGACAATGAGCAGTTCTTC
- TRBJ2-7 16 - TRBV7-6 CASSLLPSGEPYEQYF TGTGCCAGCAGCTTACTCCCCTCGGGAGAGCCCTACGAGCAGTACTTC
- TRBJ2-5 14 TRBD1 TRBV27 CASSSDRNAETQYF TGTGCCAGCAGTTCGGACAGGAATGCAGAGACCCAGTACTTC
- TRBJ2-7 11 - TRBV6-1 CASRGTVEQYF TGTGCCAGCCGGGGGACAGTCGAGCAGTACTTC
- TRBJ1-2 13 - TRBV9 CASSVDGGGGYTF TGTGCCAGCAGCGTAGATGGGGGAGGTGGCTACACCTTC
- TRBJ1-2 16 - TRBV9 CASSVGSQPPNYGYTF TGTGCCAGCAGCGTAGGTAGCCAGCCCCCCAATTATGGCTACACCTTC
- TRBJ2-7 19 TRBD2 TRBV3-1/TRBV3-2 CASSQDPGASGIFRIEQYF TGTGCCAGCAGCCAAGACCCGGGGGCTAGCGGGATTTTCCGCATCGAGCAGTACTTC
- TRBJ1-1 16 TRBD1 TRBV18 CASSRWDRGRGTEAFF TGTGCCAGCTCACGGTGGGACAGGGGGCGCGGAACTGAAGCTTTCTTT
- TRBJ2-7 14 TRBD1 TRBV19 CASSTTGDPYEQYF TGTGCCAGTAGTACGACAGGGGACCCCTACGAGCAGTACTTC
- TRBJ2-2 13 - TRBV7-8 CASSLYRDGELFF TGTGCCAGCAGCTTATACCGGGACGGGGAGCTGTTTTTT
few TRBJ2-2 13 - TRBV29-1 CSVSRGNTGELFF TGCAGCGTCAGCCGGGGGAACACCGGGGAGCTGTTTTTT
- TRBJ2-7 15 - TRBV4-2 CASSPTAGASFEQYF TGTGCCAGCAGTCCGACTGCGGGTGCCTCTTTCGAGCAGTACTTC
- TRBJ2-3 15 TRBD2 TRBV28 CASSLAGEGTDTQYF TGTGCCAGCAGTCTAGCGGGAGAGGGCACAGATACGCAGTATTTT
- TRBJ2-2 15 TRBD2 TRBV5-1 CASSHGTSGTGELFF TGCGCCAGCAGCCATGGGACTAGCGGCACCGGGGAGCTGTTTTTT
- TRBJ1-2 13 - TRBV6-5 CASSPPGHLGYTF TGTGCCAGCAGTCCCCCGGGACATCTCGGCTACACCTTC
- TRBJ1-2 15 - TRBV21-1 CASSKGDRTHYGYTF TGTGCCAGCAGCAAAGGTGACAGGACCCACTATGGCTACACCTTC
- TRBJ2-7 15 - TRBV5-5 CASSLEGLGSYEQYF TGTGCCAGCAGCTTGGAGGGACTGGGATCCTACGAGCAGTACTTC
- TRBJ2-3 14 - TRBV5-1 CASSFRESPDTQYF TGCGCCAGCAGCTTCCGGGAGTCCCCAGATACGCAGTATTTT
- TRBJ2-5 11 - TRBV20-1 CSATPQETQYF TGCAGTGCTACCCCTCAAGAGACCCAGTACTTC
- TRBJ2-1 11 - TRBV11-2 CASSQSGEQFF TGTGCCAGCAGCCAGAGCGGAGAGCAGTTCTTC
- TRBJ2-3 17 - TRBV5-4 CASSLDAGQAATDTQYF TGTGCCAGCAGCTTGGATGCAGGCCAAGCGGCAACAGATACGCAGTATTTT
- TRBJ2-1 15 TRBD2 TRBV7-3 CASSPTSGTHNEQFF TGTGCCAGCAGCCCGACTAGCGGGACTCACAATGAGCAGTTCTTC
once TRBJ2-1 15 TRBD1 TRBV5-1 CASTRGTGVSNEQFF TGCGCCAGCACCCGTGGGACAGGGGTTTCCAATGAGCAGTTCTTC
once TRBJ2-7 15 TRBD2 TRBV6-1 CASSDFRAGAYEQYF TGTGCCAGCAGTGATTTTCGGGCGGGAGCCTACGAGCAGTACTTC